The 5 T cell receptor beta chains in this list originate from one sample, sequenced in a study of regulatory T cells in long-lasting Graves disease. According to the study, TCR beta libraries were built with iRepertoire HTBI primers and CDR3-region Arm-PCR. TCRdb independently ran MiXCR on the multiplex PCR reads; one entry per CDR3 protein. The sample has some 420,000 distinct CDR3 sequences, about 20% seen once. Documented time point: persistent/refractory GD, antithyroid drugs over 5 years with positive TRAb. Following extraction of RNA from PBMCs, that RNA was used to make the TCR library. Sequenced here: peripheral blood mononuclear cells (PBMCs), sampled when the disease was refractory, from a patient treated with antithyroid drugs. Receptors originate from a female donor with Graves disease.

The chain has TRBV7-2 and TRBJ1-1, with a possible D match to TRBD1 (6 bases). CDR3 length: 12 residues. Germline V CDR1 and CDR2: SGHTA, FQGNSA. V lost 6 bases to trimming and J lost 10 bases, with 15 bases between them. DNA of the CDR3: TGTGCCAGCAGTGTTGGGACCAGGGGAGCTTTCTTT. Amino acid sequence: CASSVGTRGAFF.

Comments on this clonotype: It may be a read error: a sequence one base away is much more abundant. The CDR3 coding sequence is TGCGCCAGCAGCCCGGGCCTCACAGAAGCTTCCTACACCTTC. This gives the protein CASSPGLTEASYTF. The rearrangement links TRBV5-1 to TRBJ1-2; D unresolved. This CDR3 comprises 14 residues. Germline CDR1 reads SGHRS; CDR2 reads YFSETQ. V lost 4 bases and J lost 10, with 20 bases in between. The full variable domain, with the rest looked up from reference TRBV5-1 and TRBJ1-2, is KAGVTQTPRYLIKTRGQQVTLSCSPISGHRSVSWYQQTPGQGLQFLFEYFSETQRNKGNFPGRFSGRQFSNSRSEMNVSTLELGDSALYLCASSPGLTEASYTFGSGTRLTVV.

This clonotype was counted at least ten times. The chain combines TRBV11-2 with TRBJ2-2, with D unresolved. CDR3 length: 16 residues. Germline lookup yields CDR1 SGHAT and CDR2 FQNNGV. V dropped 0 bases and J dropped 3 bases, with 11 bases sitting between them. The CDR3 DNA reads TGTGCCAGCAGCTTAGAATCGGTTACATACACCGGGGAGCTGTTTTTT. Its protein product is CASSLESVTYTGELFF.

The rearrangement uses TRBV20-1 and TRBJ1-3; no definite D call. Germline assignment: CDR1 DFQATT and CDR2 SNEGSKA (reference sequence). Trimming left V 2 bases short and J 3 bases short, with 8 bases between. CDR3 size: 13 residues. As DNA, the CDR3 is TGCAGTGCTAGAAGAGCCGATGGAAACACCATATATTTT. Amino acid sequence: CSARRADGNTIYF.

The chain combines TRBV29-1 with TRBJ1-1; unclear D gene. The V end lost 3 bases, the J end lost 0 bases, and 8 bases lay between the germline ends. The CDR3 is 13 amino acids. CDR1 is SQVTM, CDR2 ANQGSEA, per germline. This CDR3 is CSVDPEMNTEAFF. The CDR3 coding sequence is TGCAGCGTTGACCCGGAGATGAACACTGAAGCTTTCTTT.